This T cell receptor (beta chain) was captured by sequencing in a study of shared clonotypes between healthy human individuals. CD8 cells regarded as naive lacked CD45RO, were positively chosen for CCR7, and omitted terminally differentiated effector memory CD45RA+ cells. The repertoire was sequenced with immunoSEQ multiplex PCR; TCRdb's copy has only in-frame clones and lacks some. The repertoire holds about 2 million clones, approximately 95% seen once, with roughly 1.2% in the top ten. The CDR3 loop spans 17 amino acids. J was trimmed by 5 bases and V by 1 base; bases with no gene match: 9. The germline gives CDR1 SGHVS, CDR2 FQNEAQ.

The V call is TRBV7-8, the J call TRBJ2-1; 9 nucleotides align to TRBD2. The receptor was derived from a man aged 18 to 35 in good health. The sequencing input was naive CD8+ T cells sorted from blood. CDR3 protein: CASSLGSREGIHNEQFF. The DNA of the CDR3 is TGTGCCAGCAGCTTAGGTTCGCGGGAGGGCATCCACAATGAGCAGTTCTTC. Full variable domain (outside the CDR3, taken from reference TRBV7-8 and TRBJ2-1): GAGVSQSPRYKVAKRGQDVALRCDPISGHVSLFWYQQALGQGPEFLTYFQNEAQLDKSGLPSDRFFAERPEGSVSTLKIQRTQQEDSAVYLCASSLGSREGIHNEQFFGPGTRLTVL.